The 3 T cell receptor beta chains reported below all come from one sample, sequenced in a study of human T cells and chemical hapten exposure. Time point indicated: pre-sensitization, week 0. Noted treatment: therapeutic diphenylcyclopropenone sensitization with weekly scalp DPC. TCRdb passed the RACE reads through MiXCR, listing each CDR3 protein once. The sample carries a few hundred thousand distinct CDR3 sequences, around 5.5% recorded once. The source was whole blood, collected in connection with sensitization to the hapten diphenylcyclopropenone (DPC). The receptors come from a woman aged 18-29 years with alopecia areata. Some clones in this sample may be carry-over from other donors' samples.

This clonotype was observed a handful of times. This chain links TRBV12-3 or TRBV12-4 with TRBJ1-4; D not certain. Trimming removed 2 bases from V and 0 bases from J, with 13 bases in between. This CDR3 contains 17 residues. The CDR3 nucleotides read TGTGCCAGCAGTTTATTCGGCGGCCTAGCAACTAATGAAAAACTGTTTTTT. It encodes CASSLFGGLATNEKLFF.

This clonotype has at least ten counts. This chain links TRBV11-2 with TRBJ2-3, with D unclear. The CDR3 has 15 amino acids. Germline V gives CDR1 SGHAT, CDR2 FQNNGV. V was cut by 5 bases and J by 3 bases, with 15 bases left in between. The CDR3 is CASSPTLVPTDTQYF. The CDR3 DNA is TGTGCCAGCAGCCCTACCCTGGTCCCGACAGATACGCAGTATTTT. Filled out from reference TRBV11-2 and TRBJ2-3, the complete variable domain reads EAGVAQSPRYKIIEKRQSVAFWCNPISGHATLYWYQQILGQGPKLLIQFQNNGVVDDSQLPKDRFSAERLKGVDSTLKIQPAKLEDSAVYLCASSPTLVPTDTQYFGPGTRLTVL.

This clonotype has more than one count but fewer than ten. V usage is TRBV5-1 and J usage is TRBJ2-3; 8 bases are a match to TRBD1. CDR3 size: 17 residues. Germline CDR1 is SGHRS and CDR2 is YFSETQ. V was pared by 0 bases and J by 3 bases, with 9 bases of the junction left unmatched. The CDR3 loop reads CASSLDDTGGITDTQYF. The CDR3 DNA is TGCGCCAGCAGCTTGGACGATACAGGGGGTATAACAGATACGCAGTATTTT.